This TCR beta chain emerged from a study of T cells after yellow fever vaccination. In TCRdb, the 5' RACE reads were re-called with MiXCR into one record per CDR3 protein. The sample consists of 350,000 or so distinct CDR3 sequences, 8.1% of them appearing once. V was trimmed by 2 bases and J by 2 bases, leaving 13 bases between them. Germline CDR1 is SGHKS and CDR2 is YYEKEE (reference sequence). The CDR3 is 15 residues long. The gene calls are TRBV5-5 and TRBJ1-1, with TRBD1 as a possible D gene (5 bases). Specimen: PBMCs, collected more than 40 days after the first yellow fever vaccination. This TCR was recovered from a man aged 18 to 30 who received the YFV17D yellow fever vaccine. CDR3 in DNA: TGTGCCAGCAGCTTAAGGGGTAACGCTAACACTGAAGCTTTCTTT. It encodes CASSLRGNANTEAFF.